A single sample gave rise to the 20 T cell receptor beta chains below, sequenced in a study of cytomegalovirus exposure and HLA in healthy donors. PCR involved 60 Vbeta and 13 Jbeta primers. Clones were sequenced by immunoSEQ multiplex PCR, and TCRdb holds only the in-frame ones, with some missing. This sample contains about 120,000 clones. The sequencing sample was made of PBMCs. The receptors derive from a man between 18 and 29 years old in good health and CMV-seronegative.

V gene TRBV19 combines with J gene TRBJ1-5; 8 bases agree with TRBD1. This CDR3 spans 15 amino acids. Trimming at V came to 3 bases and at J to 4 bases, leaving 5 bases not matched to a gene. Per the germline V gene, CDR1 is LNHDA and CDR2 is SQIVND (reference sequence). The CDR3 protein is CASSILQGANQPQHF. The CDR3, as DNA: TGTGCCAGTAGTATTCTGCAGGGGGCTAATCAGCCCCAGCATTTT.

The chain links TRBV2 to TRBJ1-5, with 7 bases aligning to TRBD1. Per the germline V gene, CDR1 is SNHLY and CDR2 is FYNNEI. The CDR3 spans 12 residues. The V and J ends lost 7 bases and 5 bases, in that order; junction bases with no gene match: 2. For the CDR3, the DNA is TGTGCCAGCAACAGGGGAGATCAGCCCCAGCATTTT. The encoded protein is CASNRGDQPQHF.

The V call is TRBV4-1, the J call TRBJ1-3; D is unclear. Trimming took off 1 base at V and 2 bases at J, with 9 bases between the two ends. CDR1 and CDR2 from the germline V gene are MGHRA and YSYEKL. The CDR3 length is 15 residues. The CDR3 nucleotides are TGCGCCAGCAGCCAAGTCCCCGGGACTGGAAACACCATATATTTT. Encoded protein: CASSQVPGTGNTIYF.

The V gene is TRBV28, the J gene TRBJ2-1; D perhaps matches TRBD2 (5 bases). The V gene's germline CDR1 is MDHEN and CDR2 SYDVKM. The CDR3 extends over 11 amino acids. Trimming cost V 5 bases and J 7 bases, with 6 bases left between them. For the CDR3, the DNA is TGTGCCAGCAGTCGCGGGAATGAGCAGTTCTTC. This translates into CASSRGNEQFF. Based on the CDR3 plus reference TRBV28 and TRBJ2-1, the full variable domain is DVKVTQSSRYLVKRTGEKVFLECVQDMDHENMFWYRQDPGLGLRLIYFSYDVKMKEKGDIPEGYSVSREKKERFSLILESASTNQTSMYLCASSRGNEQFFGPGTRLTVL.

V usage is TRBV6-5 and J usage is TRBJ2-2; the D is unclear. Germline CDR1 is MNHEY and CDR2 is SVGAGI. This CDR3 is 13 amino acids long. V lost 0 bases to trimming and J lost 7 bases, with 6 bases between them. This chain's CDR3 is CASSYSTLGELFF. The CDR3 coding sequence is TGTGCCAGCAGTTACTCGACTCTCGGGGAGCTGTTTTTT.

V is TRBV6-1 and J is TRBJ2-3; 8 nucleotides align to TRBD2. Looked up from germline, CDR1 is MNHNS and CDR2 is SASEGT. This CDR3 comprises 14 residues. The V segment lost 8 bases and the J segment 1 base; nucleotides outside the gene matches: 5. In DNA form, the CDR3 reads TGTGCCAGCGGAGAACTAGCGGGCACAGATACGCAGTATTTT. Encoded protein: CASGELAGTDTQYF.

The CDR3, as DNA: TGTGCCAGTACGGGCGGGAGGGCCGGGGAGCTGTTTTTT. Amino acids: CASTGGRAGELFF. The chain combines TRBV19 with TRBJ2-2, with 9 bases fitting TRBD2. The germline gives CDR1 LNHDA, CDR2 SQIVND (reference sequence). CDR3 length: 13 residues. V shed 7 bases and J 6 bases; nucleotides not matched to a gene: 3.

With regard to this clone: Other DNA sequences of this sample code for an identical CDR3. The chain carries TRBV28 and TRBJ2-1; 7 nucleotides align to TRBD1. Germline CDR1 reads MDHEN; CDR2 reads SYDVKM. Trimming cost V 3 bases and J 7 bases; bases outside gene matches: 9. This CDR3 comprises 15 residues. For the CDR3, the DNA is TGTGCCAGCAGTTTCCCGACAGGGTACGGGAATGAGCAGTTCTTC. It translates to CASSFPTGYGNEQFF.

The chain uses TRBV27 and TRBJ2-7; the D gene is possibly TRBD2 (6 bases). The CDR3 loop spans 11 amino acids. Germline CDR1 MNHEY, CDR2 SMNVEV (reference sequence). V dropped 7 bases and J dropped 3 bases, with 7 bases sitting between them. In DNA form, the CDR3 reads TGTGCCAGCATGGGGGGCTACGAGCAGTACTTC. Translating it yields CASMGGYEQYF.

The chain combines TRBV7-8 with TRBJ2-1, with a weak D call TRBD1 (5 bases). Looked up from germline, CDR1 is SGHVS and CDR2 is FQNEAQ. The CDR3 has 16 amino acids. The V and J ends lost 6 bases and 5 bases respectively, with 20 bases between them. CDR3: CASRSKGSPGDNEQFF. The CDR3 bases are TGTGCCAGCAGATCTAAGGGGTCACCTGGGGACAATGAGCAGTTCTTC.

This rearrangement joins TRBV4-2 to TRBJ2-5; 8 positions match TRBD2. The J segment lost 1 base and the V segment lost 4 bases, leaving 14 bases of the junction unmatched. CDR1 and CDR2 (germline): LGHNA, YNFKEQ. This CDR3 region has 18 residues. The CDR3 DNA sequence: TGTGCCAGCAGCCCCCACCCCCAGCGGGGGAGACGCCAAGAGACCCAGTACTTC. Encoded protein: CASSPHPQRGRRQETQYF.

CDR3 DNA sequence: TGTGCCAGCAGTTACCGGGTCCTTCGGGACACTGAAGCTTTCTTT. This translates into CASSYRVLRDTEAFF. V gene TRBV5-5 combines with J gene TRBJ1-1; D call uncertain. V lost 5 bases and J 3 bases, leaving 17 bases between the germline ends. Germline CDR1 and CDR2: SGHKS and YYEKEE (reference sequence). This CDR3 is built from 15 residues. Full variable domain (remainder filled in from reference TRBV5-5 and TRBJ1-1): DAGVTQSPTHLIKTRGQQVTLRCSPISGHKSVSWYQQVLGQGPQFIFQYYEKEERGRGNFPDRFSARQFPNYSSELNVNALLLGDSALYLCASSYRVLRDTEAFFGQGTRLTVV.

The chain is built from TRBV10-3 and TRBJ2-5; 11 nucleotides line up with TRBD2. The end of the DNA fits TRBJ2-7 better, so the J call may be wrong. Germline V gene sequence: CDR1 ENHRY, CDR2 SYGVKD. CDR3 length: 13 residues. Written as DNA, the CDR3 is TGTGCCATTGGGACTAGCGGTGCCTACGAGCAGTACTTC. Amino acids: CAIGTSGAYEQYF.

V gene TRBV6-4 combines with J gene TRBJ2-2; 8 bases match TRBD2. V trimming: 2 bases; J trimming: 4 bases; junction bases outside the gene matches: 0. This CDR3 is 14 amino acids long. Germline CDR1 reads MRHNA; CDR2 reads SNTAGT. CDR3 DNA sequence: TGTGCCAGCAGTGACGCGGGGGGCACCGGGGAGCTGTTTTTT. Its protein product is CASSDAGGTGELFF.

The chain has TRBV30 and TRBJ1-1, with no clear D. V was shortened by 2 bases and J by 5 bases, with 12 bases between the two germline ends. This CDR3 region has 13 residues. Germline CDR1 is GTSNPN and CDR2 is SVGIG (reference sequence). Here the CDR3 DNA reads TGTGCCTGGAGTCCCGGCAGGCGTACTGAAGCTTTCTTT. Its protein is CAWSPGRRTEAFF.

The chain has TRBV27 and TRBJ2-1, with 9 bases aligning to TRBD1. CDR1 MNHEY and CDR2 SMNVEV come from the germline V gene (reference sequence). The CDR3 covers 14 residues. The trim removed 8 bases at V and 8 bases at J, leaving 10 bases unmatched. The CDR3 nucleotides are TGTGCCAGCGGGGACAGGGATGTCGTCGATGAGCAGTTCTTC. It encodes CASGDRDVVDEQFF.

V gene TRBV7-8 combines with J gene TRBJ1-2; D uncertain. Trimming left V 5 bases short and J 4 bases short, with 14 bases between. The CDR3 totals 14 residues. Germline CDR1 reads SGHVS; CDR2 reads FQNEAQ. The CDR3: CASSPRQAGYGYTF. The DNA of the CDR3 is TGTGCCAGCAGCCCCCGCCAGGCCGGCTATGGCTACACCTTC.

On this clone itself: Sequence at one end of the junction differs from germline and may be a read error. The chain employs TRBV5-1 and TRBJ1-4; the D gene is possibly TRBD1 (6 bases). The length of the CDR3 is 14 residues. Looked up from germline, CDR1 is SGHRS and CDR2 is YFSETQ. CDR3 nucleotide sequence: TGCGCCAGTAGCTTGGAAAGGGGGTTTGGAAAACTGTTTTTT. It codes for CASSLERGFGKLFF.

The V and J genes are TRBV27 and TRBJ1-1; D unresolved. CDR1 and CDR2 (germline): MNHEY, SMNVEV (reference sequence). Trimming pared 6 bases from V and 3 bases from J, leaving 14 bases between. This CDR3 is built from 14 residues. The CDR3, as DNA: TGTGCCAGCAGCCCACCCGAGGGCGACACTGAAGCTTTCTTT. Translated, it gives CASSPPEGDTEAFF.

The V call is TRBV5-1, the J call TRBJ1-2; D ambiguous. The CDR3 contains 13 residues. CDR1 and CDR2 from the germline V gene are SGHRS and YFSETQ. V was cut by 0 bases and J by 5 bases, with 8 bases left in between. CDR3 sequence: CASSLGEKYGYTF. The CDR3 bases are TGCGCCAGCAGCTTGGGTGAGAAATATGGCTACACCTTC.